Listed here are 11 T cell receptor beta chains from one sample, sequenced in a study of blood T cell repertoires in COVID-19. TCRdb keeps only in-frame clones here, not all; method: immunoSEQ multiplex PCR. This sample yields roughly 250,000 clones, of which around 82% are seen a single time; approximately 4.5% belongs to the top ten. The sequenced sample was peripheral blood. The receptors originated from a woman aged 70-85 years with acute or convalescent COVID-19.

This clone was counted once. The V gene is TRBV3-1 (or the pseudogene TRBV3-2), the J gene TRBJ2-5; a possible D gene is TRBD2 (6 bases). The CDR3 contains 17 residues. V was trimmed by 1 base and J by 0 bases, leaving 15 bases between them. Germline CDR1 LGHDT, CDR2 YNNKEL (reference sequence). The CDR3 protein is CASSQVLARENQETQYF. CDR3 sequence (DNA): TGTGCCAGCAGCCAAGTGCTAGCGAGAGAGAACCAAGAGACCCAGTACTTC.

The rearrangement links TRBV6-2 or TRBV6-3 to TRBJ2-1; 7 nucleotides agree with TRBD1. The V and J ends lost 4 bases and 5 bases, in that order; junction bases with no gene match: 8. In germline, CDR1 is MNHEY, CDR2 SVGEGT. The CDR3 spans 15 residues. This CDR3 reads CASSSRGLRHNEQFF. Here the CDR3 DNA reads TGTGCCAGCAGTTCAAGGGGGCTTCGGCACAATGAGCAGTTCTTC.

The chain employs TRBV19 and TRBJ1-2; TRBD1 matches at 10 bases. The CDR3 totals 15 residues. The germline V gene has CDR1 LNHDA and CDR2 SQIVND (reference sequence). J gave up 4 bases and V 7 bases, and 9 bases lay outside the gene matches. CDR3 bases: TGTGCCAGTAATCCGGGACAGGGGATTACCTATGGCTACACCTTC. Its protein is CASNPGQGITYGYTF.

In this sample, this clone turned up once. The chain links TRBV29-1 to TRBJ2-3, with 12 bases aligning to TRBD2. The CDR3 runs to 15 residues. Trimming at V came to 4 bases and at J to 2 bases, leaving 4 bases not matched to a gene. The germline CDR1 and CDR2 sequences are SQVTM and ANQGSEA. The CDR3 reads CSVGGTSGSTDTQYF. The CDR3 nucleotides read TGCAGCGTTGGGGGGACTAGCGGGTCCACAGATACGCAGTATTTT.

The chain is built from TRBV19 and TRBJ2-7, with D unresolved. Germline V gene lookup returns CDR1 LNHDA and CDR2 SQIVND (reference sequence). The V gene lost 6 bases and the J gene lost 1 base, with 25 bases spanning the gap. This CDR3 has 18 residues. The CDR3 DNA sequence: TGTGCCAGTAGAATGGATCGTCAGGCCCTCCCTGAATCCTACGAGCAGTACTTC. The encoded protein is CASRMDRQALPESYEQYF.

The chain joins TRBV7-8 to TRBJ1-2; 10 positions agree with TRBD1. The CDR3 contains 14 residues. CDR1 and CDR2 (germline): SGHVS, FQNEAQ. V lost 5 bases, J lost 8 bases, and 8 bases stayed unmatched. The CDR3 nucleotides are TGTGCCAGCAGCCAACGACAGGGGGCAAGGGGCTACACCTTC. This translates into CASSQRQGARGYTF.

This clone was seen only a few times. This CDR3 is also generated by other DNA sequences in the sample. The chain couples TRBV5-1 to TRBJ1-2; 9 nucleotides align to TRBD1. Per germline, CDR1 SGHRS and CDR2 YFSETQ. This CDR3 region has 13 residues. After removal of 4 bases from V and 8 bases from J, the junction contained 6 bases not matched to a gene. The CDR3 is CASSLGQGNGYTF. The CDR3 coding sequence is TGCGCCAGCAGCCTGGGACAGGGTAACGGCTACACCTTC.

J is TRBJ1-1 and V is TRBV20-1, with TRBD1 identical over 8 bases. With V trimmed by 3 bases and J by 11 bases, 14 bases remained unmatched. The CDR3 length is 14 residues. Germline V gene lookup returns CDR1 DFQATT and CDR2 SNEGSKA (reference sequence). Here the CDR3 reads CSASRDRGRSGAFF. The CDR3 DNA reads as TGCAGTGCTAGTAGAGACAGGGGTCGGTCCGGGGCTTTCTTT.

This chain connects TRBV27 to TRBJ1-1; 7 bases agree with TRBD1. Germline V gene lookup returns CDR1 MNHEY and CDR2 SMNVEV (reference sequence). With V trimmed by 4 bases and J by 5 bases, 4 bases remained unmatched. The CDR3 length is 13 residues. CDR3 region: CASSYLQGTEAFF. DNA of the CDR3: TGTGCCAGCAGTTACCTACAGGGGACTGAAGCTTTCTTT.

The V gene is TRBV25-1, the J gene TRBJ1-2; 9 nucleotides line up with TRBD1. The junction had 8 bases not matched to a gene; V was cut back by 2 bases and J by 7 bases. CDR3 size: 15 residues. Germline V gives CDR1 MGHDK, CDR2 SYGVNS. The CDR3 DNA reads TGTGCCAGCAGTGAACTCCCGGGACAGGGTGGTGGCTACACCTTC. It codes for CASSELPGQGGGYTF.

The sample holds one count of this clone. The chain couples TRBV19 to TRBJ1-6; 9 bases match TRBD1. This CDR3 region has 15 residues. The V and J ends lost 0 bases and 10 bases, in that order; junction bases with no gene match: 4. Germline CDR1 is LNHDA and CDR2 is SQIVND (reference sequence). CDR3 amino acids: CASSIDGQGKSPLHF. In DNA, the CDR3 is TGTGCCAGTAGTATAGATGGACAGGGGAAATCACCCCTCCACTTT. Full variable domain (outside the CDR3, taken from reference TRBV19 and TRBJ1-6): DGGITQSPKYLFRKEGQNVTLSCEQNLNHDAMYWYRQDPGQGLRLIYYSQIVNDFQKGDIAEGYSVSREKKESFPLTVTSAQKNPTAFYLCASSIDGQGKSPLHFGNGTRLTVT.